The 20 T cell receptor beta chains given below trace back to one sample, sequenced in a study of T cells in Graves' hyperthyroidism and ophthalmopathy. The investigators amplified TCR beta CDR3 regions from RNA transcripts. During a first-round RT-PCR of the TCR CDR3, the HTBI primer set was used. TCRdb passed the multiplex PCR reads through MiXCR, listing each CDR3 protein once. The sample has over 500,000 distinct CDR3 sequences, roughly 45% seen once; the top ten hold about 45%. The specimen sequenced was peripheral blood or thyroid tissue (not recorded which). These receptors originate from an adult woman with Graves' disease, either hyperthyroidism or ophthalmopathy (not recorded which).

This clonotype showed up many times. The rearrangement links TRBV4-3 to TRBJ1-4, with a tentative D call TRBD1 (6 bases). Trimming left V 5 bases short and J 8 bases short, with 15 bases between. The length of the CDR3 is 14 residues. Germline CDR1 LGHNA, CDR2 YSLEER. The CDR3 reads CASSIGGVREKLFF. The CDR3 nucleotides read TGCGCCAGCAGCATAGGGGGGGTCAGAGAAAAACTGTTTTTT.

The gene calls are TRBV6-2 or TRBV6-3 and TRBJ1-6; D is uncertain. The CDR3 runs 15 residues. CDR1 is MNHEY, CDR2 SVGEGT, per germline. V was trimmed by 0 bases and J by 7 bases, leaving 10 bases between them. Here the CDR3 DNA reads TGTGCCAGCAGTTACTCCGGGAGTCCCAATTCACCCCTCCACTTT. Translation: CASSYSGSPNSPLHF.

The sample holds a few counts of this clonotype. This rearrangement joins TRBV7-6 to TRBJ1-2; D ambiguous. Germline loops: CDR1 SGHVS, CDR2 FNYEAQ. The CDR3 has 16 amino acids. V lost 6 bases, J lost 6 bases, and 23 bases lay in between. In nucleotides, the CDR3 is TGTGCCAGCAGTTCCACAGTAGGGCTCCCCGGGCATGGCTACACCTTC. As protein: CASSSTVGLPGHGYTF.

The CDR3 DNA reads as TGCAGCCAAGGGGCGAGTCCCTCCTACGAGCAGTACTTC. This encodes CSQGASPSYEQYF. V usage is TRBV29-1 and J usage is TRBJ2-7, with TRBD1 as a possible D gene (5 bases). V was shortened by 8 bases and J by 0 bases, with 14 bases between the two germline ends. The germline V gene has CDR1 SQVTM and CDR2 ANQGSEA. This CDR3 is built from 13 residues.

The chain is built from TRBV20-1 and TRBJ1-5; 9 bases agree with TRBD1. Trimming at V came to 6 bases and at J to 5 bases, leaving 5 bases not matched to a gene. The CDR3 length is 13 residues. Germline assignment: CDR1 DFQATT and CDR2 SNEGSKA (reference sequence). CDR3 in amino acids: CSAPTGGDQPQHF. CDR3 nucleotide sequence: TGCAGTGCGCCTACAGGGGGCGATCAGCCCCAGCATTTT.

This clonotype was found a few times. The rearrangement joins TRBV5-1 to TRBJ1-1, with D tentatively TRBD1 (6 bases). The V and J ends lost 3 bases and 0 bases respectively, with 9 bases between them. The CDR3 runs to 14 residues. The germline V gene encodes CDR1 SGHRS and CDR2 YFSETQ. The CDR3 spells CASSSGVMNTEAFF. For the CDR3, the DNA is TGCGCCAGCAGCTCAGGGGTCATGAACACTGAAGCTTTCTTT.

This clonotype was detected a few times. This rearrangement joins TRBV10-3 to TRBJ1-2; TRBD1 matches at 10 bases. Germline V CDR1 and CDR2: ENHRY, SYGVKD. The CDR3 covers 14 residues. J was trimmed by 7 bases and V by 5 bases; bases with no gene match: 7. Here the CDR3 reads CAISTGTGVSGYTF. DNA of the CDR3: TGTGCCATCAGTACCGGGACAGGGGTCAGTGGCTACACCTTC.

The gene calls are TRBV9 and TRBJ2-7, with D possibly matching TRBD2 (6 bases). This CDR3 is 16 amino acids long. In germline, CDR1 is SGDLS, CDR2 YYNGEE. V shed 4 bases and J shed 4 bases, with 21 bases lying between them. The chain's CDR3 is CASSPYPGGAVYEQYF. The CDR3, as DNA: TGTGCCAGCAGCCCATACCCCGGGGGAGCAGTGTACGAGCAGTACTTC.

As regards this clonotype: This clone may be a read error of a much larger clone one base away. The chain joins TRBV12-3 or TRBV12-4 to TRBJ1-2; TRBD1 agrees at 11 bases. V shed 3 bases and J 10 bases; nucleotides not matched to a gene: 10. The CDR3 runs to 15 residues. CDR3 amino acids: CASSLGQGVGDDYTF. CDR3 bases: TGTGCCAGCAGTTTGGGACAGGGGGTAGGGGATGACTACACCTTC.

Remarks on this clonotype: A read error is possible here, since a much larger clone lies one base away. The chain carries TRBV25-1 and TRBJ2-2; tentatively, D is TRBD1 or TRBD2 (6 bases each). Trimming left V 6 bases short and J 2 bases short, with 16 bases between. Germline V lookup: CDR1 MGHDK, CDR2 SYGVNS. This CDR3 region has 16 residues. CDR3 loop: CASSLNGGTNTGELFF. The CDR3 region has the DNA TGTGCCAGCAGCTTGAACGGCGGGACAAACACCGGGGAGCTGTTTTTT.

This clonotype was observed at least ten times. A read error may account for a junction end that differs from germline. The rearrangement uses TRBV5-6 and TRBJ2-7; tentative D call: TRBD1 (6 bases). This CDR3 comprises 13 residues. The germline V gene has CDR1 SGHDT and CDR2 YYEEEE. The CDR3 reads CASSSTKRQAPDF. Written as DNA, the CDR3 is TGTGCCAGCAGCTCGACGAAAAGACAGGCCCCCGACTTC.

CDR3 residues: CASSVRDTTRKETQYF. CDR3 nucleotide sequence: TGTGCCAGCAGCGTTAGGGACACTACTAGGAAAGAGACCCAGTACTTC. The chain carries TRBV9 and TRBJ2-5; D possibly corresponds to TRBD1 (6 bases). The CDR3 spans 16 residues. Looked up from germline, CDR1 is SGDLS and CDR2 is YYNGEE. Trimming pared 2 bases from V and 3 bases from J, leaving 17 bases between. The complete variable domain, with remaining parts taken from reference TRBV9 and TRBJ2-5, reads DSGVTQTPKHLITATGQRVTLRCSPRSGDLSVYWYQQSLDQGLQFLIQYYNGEERAKGNILERFSAQQFPDLHSELNLSSLELGDSALYFCASSVRDTTRKETQYFGPGTRLLVL.

This chain links TRBV20-1 with TRBJ1-6; 9 bases map to TRBD1. Germline assignment: CDR1 DFQATT and CDR2 SNEGSKA (reference sequence). The CDR3 has 14 amino acids. J gave up 7 bases and V 7 bases, and 8 bases lay outside the gene matches. CDR3 residues: CSGLAGTGNSPLHF. The CDR3 region has the DNA TGCAGTGGCCTCGCCGGGACAGGGAATTCACCCCTCCACTTT.

The chain recombines TRBV2 with TRBJ1-5; D is perhaps TRBD1 (5 bases). In germline, CDR1 is SNHLY, CDR2 FYNNEI. The V gene lost 6 bases and the J gene lost 0 bases, with 12 bases spanning the gap. The CDR3 extends over 15 amino acids. The CDR3 loop reads CASRREGRSNQPQHF. CDR3 bases: TGTGCCAGCAGGCGTGAGGGACGTAGCAATCAGCCCCAGCATTTT.

The chain combines TRBV29-1 with TRBJ1-1, with 8 bases identical to TRBD1. The length of the CDR3 is 12 residues. After removal of 7 bases from V and 1 base from J, the junction contained 2 bases not matched to a gene. Germline-derived CDR1 and CDR2 are SQVTM and ANQGSEA. The CDR3 region is CSGQGPNTEAFF. CDR3 DNA sequence: TGCAGCGGACAGGGGCCGAACACTGAAGCTTTCTTT.

This clonotype was recorded at least ten times. The chain recombines TRBV5-1 with TRBJ2-5; the D gene is possibly TRBD2 (6 bases). Germline V gene data show CDR1 as SGHRS and CDR2 as YFSETQ. The V gene lost 4 bases and the J gene lost 1 base, with 14 bases spanning the gap. The CDR3 runs to 15 residues. CDR3 residues: CASSRVIGSQETQYF. The DNA of the CDR3 is TGCGCCAGCAGCCGTGTGATCGGGAGCCAAGAGACCCAGTACTTC.

The V gene is TRBV9, the J gene TRBJ2-5, with TRBD2 matching 8 bases. Trimming took 3 bases from V and 4 from J; bases not matched to a gene: 11. CDR3 size: 16 residues. The V gene's germline CDR1 is SGDLS and CDR2 YYNGEE. Here the CDR3 DNA reads TGTGCCAGCAGCGGCGGGCTCCTAGCGGGCGGAGAGACCCAGTACTTC. As protein: CASSGGLLAGGETQYF.

J is TRBJ2-2 and V is TRBV10-3; D unresolved. CDR1 is ENHRY and CDR2 is SYGVKD in the germline V gene. V was trimmed by 10 bases and J by 3 bases, leaving 9 bases between them. This CDR3 has 12 amino acids. CDR3 amino acids: CATLVDTGELFF. CDR3 bases: TGTGCCACCTTAGTTGACACCGGGGAGCTGTTTTTT.

This clonotype was counted at least ten times. The chain carries TRBV9 and TRBJ1-1, with D tentatively TRBD1 (5 bases). The CDR3 consists of 15 residues. V lost 6 bases and J 0 bases, leaving 15 bases between the germline ends. Germline CDR1 reads SGDLS; CDR2 reads YYNGEE. The chain's CDR3 is CASTKSSGLNTEAFF. CDR3 bases: TGTGCCAGCACCAAGAGTTCGGGGCTGAACACTGAAGCTTTCTTT.

This clonotype was detected ten times or more. CDR3 protein: CASSQANLGGYTF. CDR3 nucleotides: TGTGCCAGCAGCCAAGCGAATCTCGGGGGCTACACCTTC. The chain couples TRBV7-9 to TRBJ1-2, with no clear D. Trimming removed 5 bases from V and 8 bases from J, with 15 bases in between. The CDR3 runs 13 residues. Looked up from germline, CDR1 is SEHNR and CDR2 is FQNEAQ (reference sequence).